These 15 T cell receptor beta chains share one sample of origin, sequenced in a study of shared clonotypes between healthy human individuals. Sequenced by immunoSEQ multiplex PCR; TCRdb stores in-frame clones only, minus some. Of roughly 500,000 clones in the sample, about 96% were seen once. Sequencing used naive CD4+ T cells sorted from blood. Subset given: CD45RA+ positively selected. Receptors were obtained from a woman in her 30s in good health.

V usage is TRBV5-4 and J usage is TRBJ2-1, with D perhaps TRBD2 (7 bases). The germline V and J ends were trimmed by 4 bases and 2 bases, with 16 bases remaining between them. Germline V lookup: CDR1 SGHNT, CDR2 YYREEE (reference sequence). The CDR3 has 16 amino acids. The CDR3 loop is CASSPWGGHAYNEQFF. The DNA for the CDR3 is TGTGCCAGCAGCCCCTGGGGGGGACACGCCTACAATGAGCAGTTCTTC. Variable domain in full (rest from reference TRBV5-4 and TRBJ2-1): ETGVTQSPTHLIKTRGQQVTLRCSSQSGHNTVSWYQQALGQGPQFIFQYYREEENGRGNFPPRFSGLQFPNYSSELNVNALELDDSALYLCASSPWGGHAYNEQFFGPGTRLTVL.

In its sample, this clone was seen once. This sequence joins TRBV28 and TRBJ2-7; TRBD2 aligns across 7 bases. Germline lookup yields CDR1 MDHEN and CDR2 SYDVKM. With V trimmed by 1 base and J by 3 bases, 9 bases remained unmatched. The CDR3 contains 16 residues. The CDR3, as DNA: TGTGCCAGCAGTTTATTAGGGCGGGGAGGGAACTACGAGCAGTACTTC. Its protein is CASSLLGRGGNYEQYF.

The chain combines TRBV19 with TRBJ2-7; TRBD2 matches 8 bases. The CDR3 spans 16 residues. CDR1 is LNHDA, CDR2 SQIVND, per germline (reference sequence). V dropped 10 bases and J dropped 5; count of bases not matched to a gene: 19. In DNA form, the CDR3 reads TGTGCCACCCGGGGCTCGGGACTAGTCGGGTCCCACGAGCAGTACTTC. It translates to CATRGSGLVGSHEQYF.

The chain recombines TRBV11-2 with TRBJ2-1; 8 positions match TRBD1. The V gene end was trimmed by 5 bases and the J gene end by 0 bases; junction bases not matched to a gene: 3. Per the germline V gene, CDR1 is SGHAT and CDR2 is FQNNGV. The CDR3 runs to 15 residues. The CDR3 DNA reads TGTGCCAGCAGCATAACAGGGGGCTCCTACAATGAGCAGTTCTTC. Translation: CASSITGGSYNEQFF.

The chain carries TRBV29-1 and TRBJ2-1; possibly TRBD1 for D (5 bases). CDR3 length: 14 residues. Trimming took 5 bases from V and 7 from J, leaving 18 bases between them. The germline CDR1 and CDR2 sequences are SQVTM and ANQGSEA. CDR3 in DNA: TGCAGCGTTCCAAAAAGGGGAACGAAAAATGAGCAGTTCTTC. Its protein is CSVPKRGTKNEQFF.

This chain uses TRBV6-1 with TRBJ1-1; D is undetermined. This CDR3 comprises 14 residues. V was trimmed by 8 bases and J by 5 bases, leaving 18 bases between them. Germline CDR1 MNHNS, CDR2 SASEGT. This chain's CDR3 is CASGKTVVITEAFF. CDR3 sequence (DNA): TGTGCCAGCGGAAAGACGGTGGTTATAACTGAAGCTTTCTTT.

The CDR3 here is CASSEQGDIYEQYF. The CDR3 nucleotides are TGTGCCAGCAGTGAACAGGGGGATATTTACGAGCAGTACTTC. The genes are TRBV2 and TRBJ2-7, with 7 bases aligning to TRBD1. J gave up 4 bases and V 2 bases, and 5 bases lay outside the gene matches. The germline gives CDR1 SNHLY, CDR2 FYNNEI. This CDR3 spans 14 amino acids.

This chain links TRBV2 with TRBJ1-1, with no clear D. This CDR3 has 11 amino acids. The germline V and J ends were trimmed by 7 bases and 1 base, with 4 bases remaining between them. Germline V lookup: CDR1 SNHLY, CDR2 FYNNEI. CDR3 amino acids: CASIRNTEAFF. The CDR3 DNA reads as TGTGCCAGCATCAGGAACACTGAAGCTTTCTTT.

A single count supports this clone. The chain employs TRBV10-2 and TRBJ1-2; a possible D gene is TRBD1 (6 bases). The CDR3 contains 14 residues. Trimming took off 9 bases at V and 1 base at J, with 15 bases between the two ends. CDR1 WSHSY and CDR2 SAAADI come from the germline V gene. In nucleotides, the CDR3 is TGCGCCAGTGATAAGGGGGAGGGTAACTATGGCTACACCTTC. Translating it yields CASDKGEGNYGYTF.

This sequence joins TRBV6-4 and TRBJ2-1; D call uncertain. The CDR3 loop spans 12 amino acids. CDR1 and CDR2 from the germline V gene are MRHNA and SNTAGT. The V and J ends lost 2 bases and 9 bases respectively, with 8 bases between them. CDR3: CASSDQYGEQFF. The CDR3 DNA is TGTGCCAGCAGTGACCAATATGGTGAGCAGTTCTTC.

The chain recombines TRBV5-6 with TRBJ2-3; 12 bases map to TRBD2. Germline CDR1 and CDR2: SGHDT and YYEEEE. CDR3 length: 15 residues. Trimming cost V 4 bases and J 7 bases; bases outside gene matches: 7. The CDR3 reads CASSAGLAGWNTQYF. CDR3 coding DNA: TGTGCCAGCAGCGCCGGACTAGCGGGATGGAATACGCAGTATTTT.

In this sample, this clone turned up once. The chain recombines TRBV4-2 with TRBJ2-5; TRBD2 matches at 10 bases. Germline CDR1 is LGHNA and CDR2 is YNFKEQ. J gave up 4 bases and V 1 base, and 0 bases lay outside the gene matches. The CDR3 is 14 residues long. DNA for the CDR3: TGTGCCAGCAGCCAAGGGACTAGCGGAGAGACCCAGTACTTC. Its protein is CASSQGTSGETQYF.

This sequence joins TRBV4-1 and TRBJ2-5; no reliable D call. Trimming took off 0 bases at V and 5 bases at J, with 19 bases between the two ends. This CDR3 is built from 17 residues. Germline assignment: CDR1 MGHRA and CDR2 YSYEKL. CDR3 amino acids: CASSQDRWVTVAETQYF. The CDR3 nucleotides are TGCGCCAGCAGCCAAGATCGGTGGGTAACGGTGGCGGAGACCCAGTACTTC.

In this sample, this clone turned up a few times. The chain employs TRBV5-6 and TRBJ2-7; D perhaps matches TRBD2 (6 bases). The CDR3 has 15 amino acids. The V and J ends lost 4 bases and 6 bases respectively, with 20 bases between them. The germline V gene encodes CDR1 SGHDT and CDR2 YYEEEE. In nucleotides, the CDR3 is TGTGCCAGCAGCCGGGGGTGGGAAGACGGGCTCGAGCAGTACTTC. Residues: CASSRGWEDGLEQYF. The full variable domain, its missing parts supplied by reference TRBV5-6 and TRBJ2-7, is DAGVTQSPTHLIKTRGQQVTLRCSPKSGHDTVSWYQQALGQGPQFIFQYYEEEERQRGNFPDRFSGHQFPNYSSELNVNALLLGDSALYLCASSRGWEDGLEQYFGPGTRLTVT.

The genes are TRBV13 and TRBJ2-5; D possibly matches TRBD1 or TRBD2 (5 bases each). CDR1 is PRHDT, CDR2 FYEKMQ, per germline (reference sequence). Deletions cut 4 bases from V and 9 bases from J, with 9 bases between. The CDR3 spans 11 residues. CDR3 sequence reads: CASSSLGPQYF. For the CDR3, the DNA is TGTGCCAGCAGCTCCCTGGGACCCCAGTACTTC.